The 14 T cell receptor beta chains listed next were all sequenced from one sample in a study of post-analysis software for immune sequencing data. Findings of the study overall: Controls showed lower frequencies than patients for a handful of TRBV segments, and TRBV5-6, TRBV5-1 and TRBV20-1 were among these.

The antigens of these receptors remain unknown. The TCR beta cDNA libraries carried unique molecular identifiers. TCRdb used MiXCR to reprocess the PCR reads, holding one entry per CDR3 protein. The table lists over 700,000 distinct CDR3 sequences, 25% to 30% of them singletons. The sequencing input was blood. Receptors were obtained from a girl between 5 and 17 years old with multiple sclerosis.

V usage is TRBV7-2 and J usage is TRBJ2-1, with D possibly called TRBD1 or TRBD2 (5 bases each). V was clipped by 2 bases and J by 0 bases, with 17 bases between them. The germline V gene has CDR1 SGHTA and CDR2 FQGNSA. The CDR3 has 18 residues. CDR3 in amino acids: CASSLRFRGRLSYNEQFF. The CDR3 bases are TGTGCCAGCAGCTTAAGATTTAGGGGACGGCTCTCCTACAATGAGCAGTTCTTC.

This rearrangement joins TRBV20-1 to TRBJ2-1, with 12 bases aligning to TRBD2. Germline loops: CDR1 DFQATT, CDR2 SNEGSKA (reference sequence). The CDR3 has 17 amino acids. Germline trimming cut 3 bases from V and 6 bases from J; bases unmatched to any gene: 12. The CDR3 spells CSASRLAGGPRSNEQFF. For the CDR3, the DNA is TGCAGTGCTAGTCGGCTAGCGGGAGGGCCTCGTTCCAATGAGCAGTTCTTC.

This clonotype has just a few counts. The chain has TRBV29-1 and TRBJ2-1; the D gene is possibly TRBD2 (7 bases). V was cut by 4 bases and J by 3 bases, with 13 bases left in between. CDR1 is SQVTM, CDR2 ANQGSEA, per germline. The CDR3 runs to 14 residues. This chain's CDR3 is CSVVGEGVYNEQFF. The CDR3 DNA reads TGCAGCGTTGTGGGGGAGGGGGTCTACAATGAGCAGTTCTTC.

This chain joins TRBV29-1 and TRBJ2-3; possible D gene TRBD1, 6 bases. This CDR3 has 15 amino acids. CDR1 and CDR2 from the germline V gene are SQVTM and ANQGSEA. The V end lost 2 bases, the J end lost 0 bases, and 12 bases lay between the germline ends. CDR3 protein: CSVELFTGSTDTQYF. The CDR3 bases are TGCAGCGTTGAATTATTTACAGGGAGCACAGATACGCAGTATTTT.

About this clonotype: One end of the junction varies from germline; a read error may be responsible. V gene TRBV2 combines with J gene TRBJ1-1, with 11 bases matching TRBD1. Germline CDR1 is SNHLY and CDR2 is FYNNEI. The CDR3 length is 17 residues. The CDR3 is CASSELGQGVGNAEAFF. CDR3 sequence (DNA): TGTGCCAGCAGTGAACTGGGACAGGGGGTCGGGAACGCTGAAGCTTTCTTT. The full variable domain, in which reference TRBV2 and TRBJ1-1 provide the parts outside the CDR3, is EPEVTQTPSHQVTQMGQEVILRCVPISNHLYFYWYRQILGQKVEFLVSFYNNEISEKSEIFDDQFSVERPDGSNFTLKIRSTKLEDSAMYFCASSELGQGVGNAEAFFGQGTRLTVV.

The chain joins TRBV7-8 to TRBJ2-3; unclear D gene. The CDR3 length is 14 residues. Germline CDR1 is SGHVS and CDR2 is FQNEAQ. V shed 2 bases and J shed 4 bases, with 10 bases lying between them. The CDR3, as DNA: TGTGCCAGCAGCTTAAGTTGGGGTGCAGATACGCAGTATTTT. Protein sequence: CASSLSWGADTQYF.

The J gene is TRBJ1-4, the V gene TRBV27; no clear D gene. This CDR3 is 16 amino acids long. V was pared by 0 bases and J by 8 bases, with 16 bases between. The germline V gene encodes CDR1 MNHEY and CDR2 SMNVEV (reference sequence). Here the CDR3 DNA reads TGTGCCAGCAGTTTATCGTCGTCCCGTTGGGAGGAAAAACTGTTTTTT. It is translated as CASSLSSSRWEEKLFF.

The V and J genes are TRBV13 and TRBJ2-1; TRBD2 is a possible D gene (6 bases). Germline loops: CDR1 PRHDT, CDR2 FYEKMQ (reference sequence). V shed 5 bases and J shed 3 bases, with 17 bases lying between them. The CDR3 sequence is 16 residues long. The CDR3 DNA sequence: TGTGCCAGCAGCCCTAACCGGGACTTGATCTACAATGAGCAGTTCTTC. Its translation is CASSPNRDLIYNEQFF. Looking up the rest from reference TRBV13 and TRBJ2-1 gives the full variable domain: AAGVIQSPRHLIKEKRETATLKCYPIPRHDTVYWYQQGPGQDPQFLISFYEKMQSDKGSIPDRFSAQQFSDYHSELNMSSLELGDSALYFCASSPNRDLIYNEQFFGPGTRLTVL.

There are a few counts of this clonotype. This chain uses TRBV5-1 with TRBJ1-2; TRBD1 agrees at 8 bases. V gave up 4 bases and J gave up 7 bases; unmatched junction bases: 9. This CDR3 has 14 amino acids. CDR1 and CDR2 from the germline V gene are SGHRS and YFSETQ. CDR3 sequence: CASSPMDRVGGYTF. In DNA, the CDR3 is TGCGCCAGCAGCCCGATGGACAGGGTGGGTGGCTACACCTTC.

The genes are TRBV7-8 and TRBJ2-1, with 10 bases matching TRBD2. V trimming: 8 bases; J trimming: 5 bases; junction bases outside the gene matches: 12. Germline V lookup: CDR1 SGHVS, CDR2 FQNEAQ. This CDR3 has 16 amino acids. Here the CDR3 DNA reads TGTGCCAGCTCGCAATGGGCGGGACTAGCGAACAATGAGCAGTTCTTC. Translating it yields CASSQWAGLANNEQFF.

As concerns this clonotype: Possible read error: a much larger clone is one base away. The V and J genes are TRBV28 and TRBJ2-5; D perhaps matches TRBD2 (7 bases). The CDR3 sequence is 13 residues long. CDR1 is MDHEN, CDR2 SYDVKM, per germline. The CDR3: CTSRWGGGETQYF. The CDR3 region has the DNA TGTACCAGCAGATGGGGAGGGGGTGAGACCCAGTACTTC.

This clonotype is a singleton in its sample. The chain has TRBV6-6 and TRBJ1-5; D not certain. From germline, CDR1 is MNHNY and CDR2 SVGAGI (reference sequence). The CDR3 consists of 12 residues. Trimming took 2 bases from V and 4 from J, leaving 3 bases between them. The CDR3 reads CASSYGNQPQHF. The CDR3 bases are TGTGCCAGCAGTTACGGAAATCAGCCCCAGCATTTT.

V is TRBV7-9 and J is TRBJ2-5; D remains ambiguous. The CDR3 runs 13 residues. V was cut by 2 bases and J by 4 bases, with 8 bases left in between. The germline V gene encodes CDR1 SEHNR and CDR2 FQNEAQ (reference sequence). The CDR3 nucleotides read TGTGCCAGCAGCTTAATAATGGCAGAGACCCAGTACTTC. This gives the protein CASSLIMAETQYF.

This clonotype has a handful of counts. The chain couples TRBV4-3 to TRBJ2-1, with D possibly matching TRBD2 (5 bases). The CDR3 length is 16 residues. The germline gives CDR1 LGHNA, CDR2 YSLEER. V gave up 1 base and J gave up 8 bases, with 18 bases separating them. CDR3 nucleotides: TGCGCCAGCAGCCAAGCTCTACCTGGGCTAGCCCATGAGCAGTTCTTC. Its protein is CASSQALPGLAHEQFF.